The 28 T cell receptor beta chains reported below all come from one sample, sequenced in a study of cytomegalovirus exposure and HLA in healthy donors. PCR was performed using 60 Vbeta and 13 Jbeta primers. Libraries were prepared by immunoSEQ multiplex PCR; TCRdb keeps only in-frame clonotypes and omits some of them. The sample contains 120,000 or so clones, roughly 80% of which appear only once. The sequencing input was PBMCs. The origin of the receptors is a man younger than 30 in good health and CMV-seropositive.

The J gene is TRBJ2-5, the V gene TRBV7-2; D may be TRBD1 (7 bases). The CDR3 has 15 amino acids. Germline V CDR1 and CDR2: SGHTA, FQGNSA. Trimming stripped 4 bases from V and 5 bases from J, with 17 bases between. CDR3 region: CASSSAGTAGETQYF. The CDR3 DNA reads as TGTGCCAGCAGCTCCGCCGGGACAGCGGGTGAGACCCAGTACTTC.

The chain couples TRBV29-1 to TRBJ1-2, with D perhaps matching TRBD1 (6 bases). Germline V gives CDR1 SQVTM, CDR2 ANQGSEA. V was shortened by 6 bases and J by 6 bases, with 14 bases between the two germline ends. The CDR3 runs 12 residues. DNA of the CDR3: TGCAGCGTAGTAGAAGGGGGTAATGGCTACACCTTC. It translates to CSVVEGGNGYTF.

The chain has TRBV30 and TRBJ1-1, with D maybe TRBD1 (6 bases). The CDR3 covers 15 residues. Germline V gives CDR1 GTSNPN, CDR2 SVGIG (reference sequence). V was trimmed by 1 base and J by 0 bases, leaving 12 bases between them. The CDR3 sequence: CAWSEGGTLNTEAFF. CDR3 sequence (DNA): TGTGCCTGGAGTGAGGGGGGGACCCTGAACACTGAAGCTTTCTTT. Looking up the rest from reference TRBV30 and TRBJ1-1 gives the full variable domain: SQTIHQWPATLVQPVGSPLSLECTVEGTSNPNLYWYRQAAGRGLQLLFYSVGIGQISSEVPQNLSASRPQDRQFILSSKKLLLSDSGFYLCAWSEGGTLNTEAFFGQGTRLTVV.

A word on this clone: Sequence at one end of the junction differs from germline and may be a read error. V gene TRBV19 combines with J gene TRBJ2-3; 15 bases align to TRBD2. Germline values: CDR1 LNHDA, CDR2 SQIVND (reference sequence). This CDR3 is built from 16 residues. Written as DNA, the CDR3 is TGTGCAAGTAGGGGACTAGCGGGGGGAAAGACAGATACGCAGTATTTT. Translated: CASRGLAGGKTDTQYF.

This clone was observed a handful of times. The V gene is TRBV28, the J gene TRBJ1-1; D is undetermined. This CDR3 is 13 amino acids long. The V end lost 7 bases, the J end lost 3 bases, and 12 bases lay between the germline ends. Germline loops: CDR1 MDHEN, CDR2 SYDVKM. The CDR3 nucleotides read TGTGCCAGCAACGAGGTCGGGGACACTGAAGCTTTCTTT. Protein product: CASNEVGDTEAFF.

The rearrangement uses TRBV2 and TRBJ1-2; D is unclear. The CDR3 runs 14 residues. V shed 1 base and J shed 2 bases, with 8 bases lying between them. Germline V gene data show CDR1 as SNHLY and CDR2 as FYNNEI. CDR3 sequence (DNA): TGTGCCAGCAGTGAAGGGGCTCGCAACTATGGCTACACCTTC. It encodes CASSEGARNYGYTF.

The rearrangement joins TRBV11-3 to TRBJ2-1; 10 nucleotides line up with TRBD1. The CDR3 length is 16 residues. Germline V CDR1 and CDR2: SGHNT, YENEEA. Trimming at V came to 1 base and at J to 6 bases, leaving 6 bases not matched to a gene. CDR3 nucleotide sequence: TGTGCCAGCAGCTTAGGAGGGACAGGGGTCCTCAATGAGCAGTTCTTC. It codes for CASSLGGTGVLNEQFF.

The chain has TRBV4-1 and TRBJ1-5; no clear D gene. Trimming stripped 0 bases from V and 3 bases from J, with 9 bases between. Germline CDR1 MGHRA, CDR2 YSYEKL. The CDR3 length is 15 residues. The DNA for the CDR3 is TGCGCCAGCAGCCAAGAGGAGGCCTACAATCAGCCCCAGCATTTT. Amino acid sequence: CASSQEEAYNQPQHF.

The chain combines TRBV5-4 with TRBJ2-3, with D perhaps TRBD2 (7 bases). The length of the CDR3 is 16 residues. Germline V gene data show CDR1 as SGHNT and CDR2 as YYREEE (reference sequence). V was trimmed by 0 bases and J by 3 bases, leaving 14 bases between them. CDR3 amino acids: CASSLEGGLVTDTQYF. CDR3 nucleotides: TGTGCCAGCAGCTTGGAGGGGGGGCTGGTGACAGATACGCAGTATTTT.

This clone was seen more than once but under ten times. J is TRBJ2-1 and V is TRBV5-4; weak D call: TRBD2 (5 bases). The CDR3 loop spans 12 amino acids. The germline CDR1 and CDR2 sequences are SGHNT and YYREEE (reference sequence). Trimming removed 7 bases from V and 3 bases from J, with 8 bases in between. The CDR3 nucleotides read TGTGCCAGCGGAGCGGACTACAATGAGCAGTTCTTC. Its translation: CASGADYNEQFF.

This chain joins TRBV5-1 and TRBJ2-5; 8 bases align to TRBD1. The junction had 5 bases not matched to a gene; V was cut back by 5 bases and J by 2 bases. In germline, CDR1 is SGHRS, CDR2 YFSETQ. The CDR3 is 14 residues long. The CDR3 sequence: CASRENRGQETQYF. The CDR3 DNA is TGCGCCAGCAGAGAAAACAGGGGGCAAGAGACCCAGTACTTC.

The chain carries TRBV6-5 and TRBJ1-2; a possible D gene is TRBD1 (6 bases). The CDR3 has 14 amino acids. Per the germline V gene, CDR1 is MNHEY and CDR2 is SVGAGI. V lost 5 bases, J lost 4 bases, and 14 bases lay in between. This CDR3 reads CASSHQGNSYGYTF. The DNA for the CDR3 is TGTGCCAGCAGTCATCAGGGGAATTCCTATGGCTACACCTTC.

The chain links TRBV19 to TRBJ1-1; the D is unclear. This CDR3 has 15 amino acids. V was trimmed by 6 bases and J by 2 bases, leaving 16 bases between them. Germline V gene data show CDR1 as LNHDA and CDR2 as SQIVND (reference sequence). The CDR3 sequence is CASSSPREDNTEAFF. The CDR3 DNA reads as TGTGCCAGTAGCTCCCCCCGGGAGGACAACACTGAAGCTTTCTTT. Combining the CDR3 with reference TRBV19 and TRBJ1-1 gives the whole variable domain DGGITQSPKYLFRKEGQNVTLSCEQNLNHDAMYWYRQDPGQGLRLIYYSQIVNDFQKGDIAEGYSVSREKKESFPLTVTSAQKNPTAFYLCASSSPREDNTEAFFGQGTRLTVV.

The chain joins TRBV27 to TRBJ1-5, with 7 bases lining up with TRBD1. The V segment lost 6 bases and the J segment 0 bases; nucleotides outside the gene matches: 14. This CDR3 comprises 18 residues. Germline CDR1 reads MNHEY; CDR2 reads SMNVEV (reference sequence). The DNA of the CDR3 is TGTGCCAGCAGACTACGGCAGGGGGACCCTTATAGCAATCAGCCCCAGCATTTT. Translation: CASRLRQGDPYSNQPQHF.

CDR3 loop: CASLAGTHSRDEQFF. CDR3 coding DNA: TGTGCCAGTTTAGCGGGGACGCATTCTAGGGATGAGCAGTTCTTC. The rearrangement joins TRBV2 to TRBJ2-1; 8 bases align to TRBD2. V dropped 9 bases and J dropped 8; count of bases not matched to a gene: 15. This CDR3 region has 15 residues. Germline lookup yields CDR1 SNHLY and CDR2 FYNNEI.

The chain joins TRBV11-3 to TRBJ2-3; 10 nucleotides align to TRBD2. There are 15 residues in the CDR3. Trimming at V came to 3 bases and at J to 2 bases, leaving 2 bases not matched to a gene. In germline, CDR1 is SGHNT, CDR2 YENEEA. CDR3 coding DNA: TGTGCCAGCAGCTTTAGCGGGGGGACCACAGATACGCAGTATTTT. Its protein product is CASSFSGGTTDTQYF. The whole variable domain, remainder taken from reference TRBV11-3 and TRBJ2-3, is EAGVVQSPRYKIIEKKQPVAFWCNPISGHNTLYWYLQNLGQGPELLIRYENEEAVDDSQLPKDRFSAERLKGVDSTLKIQPAELGDSAVYLCASSFSGGTTDTQYFGPGTRLTVL.

The rearrangement joins TRBV6-1 to TRBJ2-3, with D possibly being TRBD1 (6 bases). V was pared by 1 base and J by 4 bases, with 21 bases between. This CDR3 is 18 amino acids long. The V gene's germline CDR1 is MNHNS and CDR2 SASEGT. The CDR3 spells CASSEGLGLQGQSDTQYF. DNA for the CDR3: TGTGCCAGCAGTGAAGGTCTGGGCTTGCAGGGGCAATCAGATACGCAGTATTTT.

The chain is built from TRBV30 and TRBJ2-3; no clear D gene. Looked up from germline, CDR1 is GTSNPN and CDR2 is SVGIG (reference sequence). This CDR3 has 14 residues. Trimming left V 7 bases short and J 2 bases short, with 16 bases between. The chain's CDR3 is CAFTLDSFTDTQYF. For the CDR3, the DNA is TGTGCCTTCACTCTAGACTCTTTCACAGATACGCAGTATTTT. The full variable domain, in which reference TRBV30 and TRBJ2-3 provide the parts outside the CDR3, is SQTIHQWPATLVQPVGSPLSLECTVEGTSNPNLYWYRQAAGRGLQLLFYSVGIGQISSEVPQNLSASRPQDRQFILSSKKLLLSDSGFYLCAFTLDSFTDTQYFGPGTRLTVL.

This chain connects TRBV7-2 to TRBJ1-4; 7 bases match TRBD1. V lost 5 bases, J lost 5 bases, and 11 bases stayed unmatched. Germline values: CDR1 SGHTA, CDR2 FQGNSA. CDR3 size: 16 residues. CDR3 bases: TGTGCCAGCAGCCGAAGTTGGGACAGACCGAATGAAAAACTGTTTTTT. Translating gives CASSRSWDRPNEKLFF.

This sequence joins TRBV7-8 and TRBJ1-1; tentatively, D is TRBD1 (5 bases). V lost 0 bases and J lost 1, with 9 bases in between. This CDR3 spans 15 amino acids. Germline assignment: CDR1 SGHVS and CDR2 FQNEAQ. The CDR3 reads CASSLALGGNTEAFF. The CDR3 coding sequence is TGTGCCAGCAGCTTAGCGCTGGGGGGGAACACTGAAGCTTTCTTT. Drawing the rest from reference TRBV7-8 and TRBJ1-1, the complete variable domain is GAGVSQSPRYKVAKRGQDVALRCDPISGHVSLFWYQQALGQGPEFLTYFQNEAQLDKSGLPSDRFFAERPEGSVSTLKIQRTQQEDSAVYLCASSLALGGNTEAFFGQGTRLTVV.

The chain is built from TRBV7-9 and TRBJ2-1, with 8 nucleotides matching TRBD1. The CDR3 has 16 residues. With 2 bases clipped from V and 3 bases from J, the junction kept 6 bases outside the gene matches. The germline V gene encodes CDR1 SEHNR and CDR2 FQNEAQ (reference sequence). The CDR3 sequence is CASSLLTGVFYNEQFF. CDR3 DNA: TGTGCCAGCAGCTTATTGACAGGGGTTTTCTACAATGAGCAGTTCTTC.

The CDR3 spells CASSVGGGLNTEAFF. In DNA, the CDR3 is TGTGCCAGCAGCGTTGGGGGAGGGTTAAACACTGAAGCTTTCTTT. The gene calls are TRBV6-1 and TRBJ1-1; weak D call: TRBD1 (5 bases). Trimming stripped 6 bases from V and 2 bases from J, with 16 bases between. The germline V gene has CDR1 MNHNS and CDR2 SASEGT. The CDR3 is 15 residues long.

V and J are TRBV19 and TRBJ2-3; the D gene is possibly TRBD1 (5 bases). The CDR3 is 13 residues long. Germline values: CDR1 LNHDA, CDR2 SQIVND (reference sequence). V lost 8 bases and J lost 1, with 10 bases in between. CDR3 loop: CASGHVRTDTQYF. The CDR3 bases are TGTGCCAGTGGACACGTGCGCACAGATACGCAGTATTTT.

The sample holds a few counts of this clone. This chain uses TRBV6-1 with TRBJ1-5; tentatively, D is TRBD1 (6 bases). V was clipped by 6 bases and J by 2 bases, with 14 bases between them. This CDR3 comprises 15 residues. Germline V CDR1 and CDR2: MNHNS, SASEGT. CDR3 amino acids: CASRGGSGGNQPQHF. DNA for the CDR3: TGTGCCAGCAGAGGAGGATCAGGGGGCAATCAGCCCCAGCATTTT.

The CDR3 sequence is CASSQEGYSPLHF. CDR3 DNA sequence: TGCGCCAGCTCTCAGGAGGGGTATTCACCCCTCCACTTT. This chain links TRBV5-1 with TRBJ1-6, with D maybe TRBD1 (5 bases). Looked up from germline, CDR1 is SGHRS and CDR2 is YFSETQ. V lost 7 bases and J 8 bases, leaving 13 bases between the germline ends. The CDR3 spans 13 residues.

CDR3 coding DNA: TGTGCCAGCAGTGAAGATGGCGGGGGCGCGAACGAGCAGTACTTC. Amino acids: CASSEDGGGANEQYF. This chain joins TRBV6-1 and TRBJ2-7, with D maybe TRBD2 (7 bases). Trimming removed 1 base at V and 5 bases at J, with 15 bases between. From germline, CDR1 is MNHNS and CDR2 SASEGT. The CDR3 has 15 residues.

The rearrangement links TRBV5-8 to TRBJ2-7; D is unclear. The germline V and J ends were trimmed by 4 bases and 3 bases, with 5 bases remaining between them. The V gene's germline CDR1 is SGHTS and CDR2 YDEGEE. The CDR3 runs to 11 residues. The CDR3, as DNA: TGTGCCAGCAGCCCTAGCTACGAGCAGTACTTC. As protein: CASSPSYEQYF.

Note on this clone: At one boundary the junction diverges from the germline segment, which might be a read error. CDR3 region: CASSRTQGSSHEQYF. The DNA for the CDR3 is TGCGCCAGCAGCCGAACACAGGGAAGCTCCCACGAGCAGTACTTC. J is TRBJ2-7 and V is TRBV4-1, with D possibly being TRBD1 (6 bases). Germline loops: CDR1 MGHRA, CDR2 YSYEKL. The CDR3 sequence is 15 residues long.